These 10 T cell receptor beta chains originate from one sample sequenced in a study of human T cells and chemical hapten exposure. The time point is: patch test 2, 6 weeks after DPC sensitization. As for treatment: therapeutic diphenylcyclopropenone sensitization with weekly scalp DPC. TCRdb used MiXCR to reprocess the RACE reads, holding one entry per CDR3 protein. The sample contains fewer than 95,000 distinct CDR3 sequences, 9.5% to 12% of which appear only once. Sequencing was performed on whole blood, taken in connection with sensitization to the hapten diphenylcyclopropenone (DPC). These receptors originate from a middle-aged man with alopecia areata. Some clones in this sample may be carry-over from other donors' samples.

The V gene is TRBV6-6, the J gene TRBJ2-7; D uncertain. This CDR3 has 13 amino acids. The ends were cut back, 4 bases at V and 4 bases at J, with 11 bases in the middle. CDR1 and CDR2 from the germline V gene are MNHNY and SVGAGI (reference sequence). The CDR3 is CASSSETLYEQYV. The CDR3 nucleotides are TGTGCCAGCAGTTCTGAGACACTTTACGAGCAGTACGTC.

This clonotype was detected many times. This chain uses TRBV28 with TRBJ1-5; 7 bases line up with TRBD1. Per the germline V gene, CDR1 is MDHEN and CDR2 is SYDVKM. V shed 9 bases and J 7 bases; nucleotides not matched to a gene: 6. The length of the CDR3 is 12 residues. In DNA, the CDR3 is TGTGCCAGTTTTTCAGGGGGACAGCCCCAGCATTTT. This gives the protein CASFSGGQPQHF.

This clonotype was picked up a small number of times. This chain connects TRBV24-1 to TRBJ1-1; D gene unclear. The CDR3 covers 13 residues. The V end was cut by 3 bases, the J end by 3 bases, with 7 bases between. The germline V gene encodes CDR1 KGHDR and CDR2 SFDVKD. The CDR3 protein is CATSDNGDTEAFF. The CDR3 DNA reads TGTGCCACCAGTGATAACGGAGACACTGAAGCTTTCTTT.

This clonotype was observed at least ten times. This chain links TRBV29-1 with TRBJ2-1; TRBD2 matches at 8 bases. The CDR3 extends over 15 amino acids. CDR1 SQVTM and CDR2 ANQGSEA come from the germline V gene. V lost 1 base to trimming and J lost 3 bases; unmatched junction nucleotides: 5. For the CDR3, the DNA is TGCAGCGTTGAAGGGGTAGCGGGAATCTACAATGAGCAGTTCTTC. Its protein is CSVEGVAGIYNEQFF.

This clonotype was recorded many times. The chain recombines TRBV12-3 or TRBV12-4 with TRBJ1-5; D unresolved. The CDR3 spans 14 residues. V dropped 2 bases and J dropped 2 bases, with 7 bases sitting between them. The CDR3 reads CASSLSSGNQPQHF. The CDR3 bases are TGTGCCAGCAGTTTAAGCTCAGGCAATCAGCCCCAGCATTTT.

The CDR3: CASSLLRTGSYEQYF. Here the CDR3 DNA reads TGTGCCAGCAGCTTATTAAGGACAGGTTCCTACGAGCAGTACTTC. V gene TRBV7-8 combines with J gene TRBJ2-7, with 7 positions matching TRBD1. This CDR3 spans 15 amino acids. J gave up 1 base and V 2 bases, and 5 bases lay outside the gene matches. Per the germline V gene, CDR1 is SGHVS and CDR2 is FQNEAQ. The entire variable domain, with the rest obtained from reference TRBV7-8 and TRBJ2-7, is as follows: GAGVSQSPRYKVAKRGQDVALRCDPISGHVSLFWYQQALGQGPEFLTYFQNEAQLDKSGLPSDRFFAERPEGSVSTLKIQRTQQEDSAVYLCASSLLRTGSYEQYFGPGTRLTVT.

This clonotype was counted ten times or more. This chain connects TRBV2 to TRBJ1-6, with D possibly TRBD1 on 5 matching bases. V lost 6 bases to trimming and J lost 5 bases, with 14 bases between them. There are 15 residues in the CDR3. Germline V lookup: CDR1 SNHLY, CDR2 FYNNEI. DNA of the CDR3: TGTGCCAGCAGCCCCCCCGGACACGATAATTCACCCCTCCACTTT. Its protein product is CASSPPGHDNSPLHF.

This clonotype was seen at least ten times. The chain carries TRBV9 and TRBJ1-1; D remains ambiguous. This CDR3 is built from 16 residues. Germline V gene sequence: CDR1 SGDLS, CDR2 YYNGEE. The V and J ends lost 3 bases and 0 bases respectively, with 15 bases between them. CDR3 bases: TGTGCCAGCAGCGCCGGCCGTGCGCCAATGAACACTGAAGCTTTCTTT. It codes for CASSAGRAPMNTEAFF.

This clonotype has just a few counts. This chain connects TRBV24-1 to TRBJ2-6; TRBD2 might be the D (6 bases). This CDR3 is 17 amino acids long. The V and J ends lost 3 bases and 4 bases respectively, with 15 bases between them. Per germline, CDR1 KGHDR and CDR2 SFDVKD. This chain's CDR3 is CATSDPGRGSGANVLTF. The CDR3 DNA sequence: TGTGCCACCAGTGATCCGGGCCGGGGGTCCGGGGCCAACGTCCTGACTTTC.

The gene calls are TRBV2 and TRBJ2-7, with 9 bases aligning to TRBD2. This CDR3 comprises 13 residues. Germline assignment: CDR1 SNHLY and CDR2 FYNNEI. V dropped 9 bases and J dropped 3; count of bases not matched to a gene: 6. DNA of the CDR3: TGTGCCAGGGCCCAGACTAGCGGCTACGAGCAGTACTTC. It is translated as CARAQTSGYEQYF.